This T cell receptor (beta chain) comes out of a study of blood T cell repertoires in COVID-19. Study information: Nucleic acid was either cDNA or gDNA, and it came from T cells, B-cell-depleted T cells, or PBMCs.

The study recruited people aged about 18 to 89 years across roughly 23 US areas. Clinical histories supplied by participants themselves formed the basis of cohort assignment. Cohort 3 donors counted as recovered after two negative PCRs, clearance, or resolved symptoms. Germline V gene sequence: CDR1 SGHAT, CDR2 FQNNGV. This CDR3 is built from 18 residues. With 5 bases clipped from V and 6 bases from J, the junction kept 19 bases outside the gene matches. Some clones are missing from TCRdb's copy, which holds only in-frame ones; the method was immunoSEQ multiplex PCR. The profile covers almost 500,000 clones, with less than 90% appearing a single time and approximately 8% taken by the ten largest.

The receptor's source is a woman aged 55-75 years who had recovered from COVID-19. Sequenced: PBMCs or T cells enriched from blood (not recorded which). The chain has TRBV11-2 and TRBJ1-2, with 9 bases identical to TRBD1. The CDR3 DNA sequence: TGTGCCAGCAGCCCCCTTGACTCACAGGGGGCGAAAATTCATGGCTACACCTTC. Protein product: CASSPLDSQGAKIHGYTF. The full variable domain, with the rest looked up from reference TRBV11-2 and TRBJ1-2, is EAGVAQSPRYKIIEKRQSVAFWCNPISGHATLYWYQQILGQGPKLLIQFQNNGVVDDSQLPKDRFSAERLKGVDSTLKIQPAKLEDSAVYLCASSPLDSQGAKIHGYTFGSGTRLTVV.